This section outlines one T cell receptor (beta chain) sequence together with its context. The V and J ends lost 1 base and 0 bases respectively, with 7 bases between them. The CDR3 is 15 residues long. CDR1 and CDR2 (germline): SGHDT, YYEEEE. The sample is drawn from a study of CD8 T cells in Susac syndrome. RNA in amounts of about 0.5 to 1 ug was reverse transcribed with random hexamers. TCRdb passed the immunoSEQ multiplex PCR reads through MiXCR, listing each CDR3 protein once. The sample has around 180,000 distinct CDR3 sequences; around 94% are singletons. This chain links TRBV5-6 with TRBJ1-4; possible D gene TRBD1, 5 bases. The sample taken for sequencing was CD4+ T cells from PBMCs. The sequence was obtained from a human donor with Susac syndrome. The CDR3 sequence is CASSLPTATNEKLFF. The CDR3 DNA reads as TGTGCCAGCAGCTTGCCGACAGCAACTAATGAAAAACTGTTTTTT.